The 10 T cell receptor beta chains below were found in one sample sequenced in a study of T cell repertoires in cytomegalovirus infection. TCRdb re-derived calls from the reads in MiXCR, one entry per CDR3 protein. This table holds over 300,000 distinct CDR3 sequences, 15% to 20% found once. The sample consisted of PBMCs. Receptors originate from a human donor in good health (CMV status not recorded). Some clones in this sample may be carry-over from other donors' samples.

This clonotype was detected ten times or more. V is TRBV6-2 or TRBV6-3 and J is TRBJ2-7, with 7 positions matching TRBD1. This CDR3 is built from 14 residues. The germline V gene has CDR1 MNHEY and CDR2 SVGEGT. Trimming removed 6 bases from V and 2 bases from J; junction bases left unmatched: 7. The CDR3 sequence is CASSPRQGAYEQYF. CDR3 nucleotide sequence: TGTGCCAGCAGCCCTCGGCAGGGGGCCTACGAGCAGTACTTC.

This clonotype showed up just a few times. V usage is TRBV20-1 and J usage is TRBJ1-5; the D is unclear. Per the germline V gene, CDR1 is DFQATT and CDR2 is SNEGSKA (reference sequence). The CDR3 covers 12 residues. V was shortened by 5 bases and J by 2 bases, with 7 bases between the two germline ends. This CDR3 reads CSAPRGNQPQHF. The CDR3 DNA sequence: TGCAGTGCTCCCCGGGGCAATCAGCCCCAGCATTTT.

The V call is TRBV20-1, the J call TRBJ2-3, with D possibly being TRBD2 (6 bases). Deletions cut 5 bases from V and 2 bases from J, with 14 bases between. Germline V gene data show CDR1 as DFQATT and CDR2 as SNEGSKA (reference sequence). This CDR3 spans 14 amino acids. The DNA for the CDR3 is TGCAGTGCTGGGCCGGGAGCTTACACAGATACGCAGTATTTT. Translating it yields CSAGPGAYTDTQYF.

The CDR3 nucleotides read TGCAGTGCTAGAGCCCCCGACAGGGGGACCGATGGCTACACCTTC. Its protein is CSARAPDRGTDGYTF. The chain recombines TRBV20-1 with TRBJ1-2; 9 bases line up with TRBD1. This CDR3 region has 15 residues. Germline V gives CDR1 DFQATT, CDR2 SNEGSKA (reference sequence). V was pared by 1 base and J by 6 bases, with 9 bases of the junction left unmatched.

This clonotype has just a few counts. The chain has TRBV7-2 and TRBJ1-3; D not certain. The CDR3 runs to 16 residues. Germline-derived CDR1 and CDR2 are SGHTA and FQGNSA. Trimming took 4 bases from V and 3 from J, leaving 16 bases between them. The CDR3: CASSSEGRSRGNTIYF. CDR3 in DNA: TGTGCCAGCAGCTCGGAGGGCAGGAGCCGTGGAAACACCATATATTTT.

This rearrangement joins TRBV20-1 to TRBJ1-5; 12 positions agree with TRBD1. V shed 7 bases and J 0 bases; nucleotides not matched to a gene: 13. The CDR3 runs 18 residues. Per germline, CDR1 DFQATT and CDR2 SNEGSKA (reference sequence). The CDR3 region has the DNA TGCAGTGTCCCCCGGGACAGGGGGCTCGGTGGTAGCAATCAGCCCCAGCATTTT. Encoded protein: CSVPRDRGLGGSNQPQHF.

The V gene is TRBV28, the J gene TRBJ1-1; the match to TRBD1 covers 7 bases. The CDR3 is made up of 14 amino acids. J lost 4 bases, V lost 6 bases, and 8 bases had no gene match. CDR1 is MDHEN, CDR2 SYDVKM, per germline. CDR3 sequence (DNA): TGTGCCAGCAGGGCGACAGGGATGACCACTGAAGCTTTCTTT. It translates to CASRATGMTTEAFF. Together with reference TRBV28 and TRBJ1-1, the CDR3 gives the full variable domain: DVKVTQSSRYLVKRTGEKVFLECVQDMDHENMFWYRQDPGLGLRLIYFSYDVKMKEKGDIPEGYSVSREKKERFSLILESASTNQTSMYLCASRATGMTTEAFFGQGTRLTVV.

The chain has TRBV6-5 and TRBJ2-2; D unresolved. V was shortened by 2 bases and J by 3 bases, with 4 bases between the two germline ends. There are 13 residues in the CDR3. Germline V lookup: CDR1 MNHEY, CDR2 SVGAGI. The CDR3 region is CASSYGHTGELFF. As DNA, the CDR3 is TGTGCCAGCAGTTACGGCCACACCGGGGAGCTGTTTTTT.

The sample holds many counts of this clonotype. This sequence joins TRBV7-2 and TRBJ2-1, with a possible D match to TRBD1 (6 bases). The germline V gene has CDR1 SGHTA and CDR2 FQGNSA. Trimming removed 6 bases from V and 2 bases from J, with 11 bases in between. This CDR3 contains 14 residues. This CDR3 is CASRPDRTYNEQFF. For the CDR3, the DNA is TGTGCCAGCAGACCAGACAGGACCTACAATGAGCAGTTCTTC.

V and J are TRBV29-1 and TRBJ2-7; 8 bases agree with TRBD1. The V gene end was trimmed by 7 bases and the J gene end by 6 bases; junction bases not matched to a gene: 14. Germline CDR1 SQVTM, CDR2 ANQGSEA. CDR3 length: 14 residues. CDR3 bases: TGCAGCGGATCAGCCGGGACAGGCCACTCCGAGCAGTACTTC. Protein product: CSGSAGTGHSEQYF.